This TCR beta chain was documented in a study of blood T cell repertoires in COVID-19. Data came from immunoSEQ multiplex PCR; TCRdb stores just in-frame clones and leaves some out. The sample consists of some 190,000 clones, approximately 81% of them appearing once. This clone was picked up one time. V gave up 3 bases and J gave up 8 bases; unmatched junction bases: 8. The CDR3 is made up of 14 amino acids. The germline gives CDR1 MNHEY, CDR2 SMNVEV (reference sequence). This TCR was sampled from a person in their 70s with COVID-19, enrolled during active disease. The chain couples TRBV27 to TRBJ1-2; 8 bases are a match to TRBD1. Sequencing used peripheral blood. Written as DNA, the CDR3 is TGTGCCAGCAGTTTGACAGGGGAGGTCTGGGGCTACACCTTC. As protein: CASSLTGEVWGYTF.